This T cell receptor (beta chain) was recorded in a study of tumor-infiltrating lymphocytes in primary liver carcinoma. Across the whole study: The tumors ranged from about 4.2 to 10 cm across and fell within stage T1-T3 N0M0.

Trimming at V came to 8 bases and at J to 3 bases, leaving 9 bases not matched to a gene. The CDR3 totals 15 residues. Unsorted bulk tissue (roughly 19-31 mg) underwent RNA and DNA co-extraction. At sampling, these chronic HBV carriers had received no treatment. Points from the study as a whole: Tumor samples exhibited a significantly greater top-250-clone fraction than blood samples (p = 0.039).

A note on this clonotype: Its antigen is as yet unknown.

Using a constant-region primer together with ProtoScript II reverse transcriptase, TCR beta cDNA was made from 500 ng of total RNA. Libraries for TCR beta were built through three nested multiplex PCR rounds, which together made up a slightly modified ARM-PCR procedure. With TRBV1-TRBV30 forward primers and a C-beta reverse primer, the first two PCR rounds were run for approximately 9 cycles each. TCRdb re-derived calls from the multiplex PCR reads in MiXCR, one entry per CDR3 protein. The data show fewer than 50,000 distinct CDR3 sequences, roughly 75% seen once. The receptor comes from a woman in her 30s with primary liver carcinoma and hepatitis B virus infection. The J gene is TRBJ2-2, the V gene TRBV12-3 or TRBV12-4; 7 positions agree with TRBD2. Sequencing was carried out using tumor-adjacent normal liver tissue. As DNA, the CDR3 is TGTGCCAGCGGTTCGCAGGGACTACACACCGGGGAGCTGTTTTTT. It translates to CASGSQGLHTGELFF.